These 20 T cell receptor beta chains were sequenced from one sample in a study of cytomegalovirus exposure and HLA in healthy donors (TCRdb year 2017). Libraries came from the immunoSEQ multiplex PCR assay. A mixture of 60 forward primers for TCR Vbeta segments and 13 reverse primers for TCR Jbeta segments was used in the multiplex PCR. Here the immuneACCESS table is served through TCRdb, limited to in-frame sequences with V and J called. Missing clones are a known gap in these copies; in checked studies unresolved V genes cover under half, and the rest lacks a known reason. The sample data list fewer than 250,000 clones, and roughly four fifths of these were observed just once. The ten most abundant clones make up roughly 3.1% of the sample. Sequencing was performed on PBMCs. These receptors all come from a middle-aged man in good health and CMV-seropositive.

The chain links TRBV14 to TRBJ2-3; a weak D match, TRBD1 (6 bases). With 0 bases removed from V and 2 bases from J, the gap between germline ends came to 15 bases. The length of the CDR3 is 17 residues. CDR1 and CDR2 from the germline V gene are SGHDN and FVKESK. Here the CDR3 DNA reads TGTGCCAGCAGCCAAGATGTAAGGGGGTCCCTCACAGATACGCAGTATTTT. This gives the protein CASSQDVRGSLTDTQYF.

The V call is TRBV29-1, the J call TRBJ1-3; no definite D call. V lost 5 bases and J 0 bases, leaving 11 bases between the germline ends. This CDR3 region has 14 residues. Germline loops: CDR1 SQVTM, CDR2 ANQGSEA. As DNA, the CDR3 is TGCAGCGTTCTGACACCGAGCTCTGGAAACACCATATATTTT. Translated, it gives CSVLTPSSGNTIYF.

This chain's CDR3 is CASSLRQSSYEQYF. The CDR3 nucleotides are TGTGCCAGCAGCCTCCGACAGAGCTCCTACGAGCAGTACTTC. This chain connects TRBV7-9 to TRBJ2-7, with a possible D match to TRBD1 (5 bases). Trimming stripped 5 bases from V and 0 bases from J, with 11 bases between. The CDR3 spans 14 residues. Germline V gene sequence: CDR1 SEHNR, CDR2 FQNEAQ (reference sequence).

The chain links TRBV7-8 to TRBJ2-7; 13 bases are a match to TRBD2. The germline V gene has CDR1 SGHVS and CDR2 FQNEAQ. The ends lost 3 bases at V and 5 bases at J; junction bases unmatched: 16. The CDR3 spans 19 residues. The CDR3 loop is CASSFGYSTSGGALNEQYF. The CDR3 bases are TGTGCCAGCAGCTTTGGCTATTCTACTAGCGGGGGGGCTCTGAACGAGCAGTACTTC.

The genes are TRBV7-8 and TRBJ1-5, with unresolved D. The CDR3 consists of 14 residues. Per the germline V gene, CDR1 is SGHVS and CDR2 is FQNEAQ. V lost 4 bases and J 5 bases, leaving 12 bases between the germline ends. CDR3 in amino acids: CASSSPTEDQPQHF. Here the CDR3 DNA reads TGTGCCAGCAGCTCCCCGACTGAGGATCAGCCCCAGCATTTT.

This chain connects TRBV2 to TRBJ2-5; 12 bases match TRBD1. Trimming at V came to 4 bases and at J to 2 bases, leaving 11 bases not matched to a gene. There are 18 residues in the CDR3. Germline V lookup: CDR1 SNHLY, CDR2 FYNNEI. CDR3 loop: CASSGGPGTGGLQETQYF. CDR3 DNA: TGTGCCAGCAGTGGGGGTCCCGGGACAGGGGGCTTGCAAGAGACCCAGTACTTC.

The chain has TRBV4-1 and TRBJ1-6; D remains unclear. Germline V CDR1 and CDR2: MGHRA, YSYEKL. V was shortened by 0 bases and J by 10 bases, with 13 bases between the two germline ends. The CDR3 covers 15 residues. The DNA of the CDR3 is TGCGCCAGCAGCCAAGAAGGAGGGCTTCGGTCACCCCTCCACTTT. Amino acid sequence: CASSQEGGLRSPLHF.

The chain couples TRBV15 to TRBJ2-7, with D possibly being TRBD2 (6 bases). Between the trimmed V and J ends, which lost 0 bases and 8 bases, there was a span of 14 bases. Germline V CDR1 and CDR2: LNHNV, YYDKDF (reference sequence). The CDR3 has 14 residues. CDR3 sequence (DNA): TGTGCCACCAGCAGAGATGCTAGCGTCCTGCAGCAGTACTTC. It is translated as CATSRDASVLQQYF.

V is TRBV6-6 and J is TRBJ1-5; the D is unclear. CDR1 MNHNY and CDR2 SVGAGI come from the germline V gene (reference sequence). V gave up 0 bases and J gave up 0 bases, with 6 bases separating them. CDR3 length: 15 amino acids. The DNA for the CDR3 is TGTGCCAGCAGTTACTCGAGAAGTAGCAATCAGCCCCAGCATTTT. This sequence encodes CASSYSRSSNQPQHF.

The V gene is TRBV7-2, the J gene TRBJ2-2; TRBD2 aligns across 9 bases. From germline, CDR1 is SGHTA and CDR2 FQGNSA. The CDR3 is 17 residues long. With V trimmed by 2 bases and J by 4 bases, 8 bases remained unmatched. CDR3 sequence: CASSLSVLAGTTGELFF. CDR3 coding DNA: TGTGCCAGCAGCTTATCGGTGCTAGCGGGAACCACCGGGGAGCTGTTTTTT.

The rearrangement uses TRBV9 and TRBJ1-6; the match to TRBD1 covers 10 bases. The CDR3 loop spans 16 amino acids. After removal of 3 bases from V and 8 bases from J, the junction contained 8 bases not matched to a gene. Germline values: CDR1 SGDLS, CDR2 YYNGEE. CDR3 loop: CASSATTGGWDSPLHF. The CDR3, as DNA: TGTGCCAGCAGCGCGACGACAGGGGGCTGGGATTCACCCCTCCACTTT. Full variable domain (remainder filled in from reference TRBV9 and TRBJ1-6): DSGVTQTPKHLITATGQRVTLRCSPRSGDLSVYWYQQSLDQGLQFLIQYYNGEERAKGNILERFSAQQFPDLHSELNLSSLELGDSALYFCASSATTGGWDSPLHFGNGTRLTVT.

CDR3 loop: CASSLRRGYNEQFF. The DNA of the CDR3 is TGTGCCAGCAGCCTCCGCAGGGGCTACAATGAGCAGTTCTTC. The chain carries TRBV27 and TRBJ2-1, with D possibly being TRBD1 (6 bases). V was trimmed by 6 bases and J by 3 bases, leaving 12 bases between them. This CDR3 is 14 amino acids long. Germline-derived CDR1 and CDR2 are MNHEY and SMNVEV (reference sequence).

This rearrangement joins TRBV7-9 to TRBJ2-3; the match to TRBD2 covers 14 bases. The CDR3 contains 16 residues. Germline V gene lookup returns CDR1 SEHNR and CDR2 FQNEAQ (reference sequence). V shed 3 bases and J 1 base; nucleotides not matched to a gene: 0. CDR3 sequence (DNA): TGTGCCAGCAGCTTGGGACTAGCGGGGGGCACAGATACGCAGTATTTT. Its translation is CASSLGLAGGTDTQYF.

This clone was recorded a few times. This chain uses TRBV2 with TRBJ1-1; TRBD1 is a possible D gene (5 bases). Germline V gene sequence: CDR1 SNHLY, CDR2 FYNNEI. This CDR3 is 14 amino acids long. V lost 4 bases and J lost 4, with 13 bases in between. CDR3 DNA sequence: TGTGCCAGCAGTGGTCCAGGGAAAAGCACTGAAGCTTTCTTT. Protein sequence: CASSGPGKSTEAFF.

The rearrangement joins TRBV7-3 to TRBJ1-3; 8 bases agree with TRBD1. The CDR3 sequence is 15 residues long. In germline, CDR1 is SGHTA, CDR2 FQGTGA. The J segment lost 2 bases and the V segment lost 6 bases, leaving 6 bases of the junction unmatched. This CDR3 is CASSSTGGPGNTIYF. The CDR3 DNA sequence: TGTGCCAGCAGTTCTACAGGGGGGCCTGGAAACACCATATATTTT.

The chain recombines TRBV30 with TRBJ2-5, with 10 positions matching TRBD2. The CDR3 is 16 residues long. The germline CDR1 and CDR2 sequences are GTSNPN and SVGIG (reference sequence). J lost 7 bases, V lost 1 base, and 12 bases had no gene match. CDR3 sequence reads: CAWSALGTSATWTQYF. The CDR3 DNA sequence: TGTGCCTGGAGTGCCCTTGGGACTAGCGCTACTTGGACCCAGTACTTC.

The chain couples TRBV7-9 to TRBJ2-5; TRBD1 is a possible D gene (5 bases). TRBJ2-7 explains the end of the DNA better; the J call may be wrong. The germline V gene has CDR1 SEHNR and CDR2 FQNEAQ (reference sequence). The CDR3 runs to 11 residues. CDR3 in DNA: TGTGCCTCCGACAGCAGCTACGAGCAGTACTTC. Amino acids: CASDSSYEQYF.

CDR3 bases: TGTGCCAGCAGCTTAGAGACCCAGTACTTC. This translates into CASSLETQYF. The V and J genes are TRBV2 and TRBJ2-5, with D hard to call. This CDR3 is built from 10 residues. V gave up 6 bases and J gave up 4 bases, with 3 bases separating them. CDR1 and CDR2 (germline): SNHLY, FYNNEI.

This chain joins TRBV4-1 and TRBJ2-5; D perhaps matches TRBD2 (7 bases). The end of the DNA aligns better with TRBJ2-7, so the J call may be wrong. The CDR3 is 17 residues long. Per germline, CDR1 MGHRA and CDR2 YSYEKL. The CDR3 bases are TGCGCCAGCAGCCGGGGGGAGGGGGAAGCACTTTGCCGCGAGCAGTACTTC. Amino acid sequence: CASSRGEGEALCREQYF.

The chain employs TRBV6-5 and TRBJ2-1, with TRBD2 as a possible D gene (5 bases). CDR1 and CDR2 (germline): MNHEY, SVGAGI. The V and J ends lost 6 bases and 0 bases respectively, with 12 bases between them. The CDR3 contains 15 residues. CDR3 DNA: TGTGCCAGCAGCCCCACTAGGACCTCCTACAATGAGCAGTTCTTC. It specifies CASSPTRTSYNEQFF.